Shown below are 9 T cell receptor beta chains from a single sample sequenced in a study of blood T cell repertoires in COVID-19. Generated by immunoSEQ multiplex PCR, the TCRdb table keeps only in-frame clones and is missing some. The table lists hundreds of thousands of clones, under 90% of them singletons. The sequenced sample was PBMCs or T cells enriched from blood (not recorded which). Receptor source: a woman aged 45-60 years who had been exposed to COVID-19.

This rearrangement joins TRBV5-6 to TRBJ2-2; 7 bases align to TRBD1. This CDR3 is 15 amino acids long. CDR1 is SGHDT and CDR2 is YYEEEE in the germline V gene. J was trimmed by 6 bases and V by 4 bases; bases with no gene match: 9. CDR3 in amino acids: CASSHREGGSGELFF. CDR3 sequence (DNA): TGTGCCAGCAGCCACAGAGAAGGGGGCTCCGGGGAGCTGTTTTTT.

The chain couples TRBV19 to TRBJ2-7; 14 nucleotides line up with TRBD2. Germline values: CDR1 LNHDA, CDR2 SQIVND (reference sequence). There are 14 residues in the CDR3. Trimming cost V 10 bases and J 4 bases; bases outside gene matches: 6. CDR3 DNA sequence: TGTGCCACCGCGACTAGCGGGGGGGGGTACGAGCAGTACTTC. Encoded protein: CATATSGGGYEQYF. Full variable domain (outside the CDR3, taken from reference TRBV19 and TRBJ2-7): DGGITQSPKYLFRKEGQNVTLSCEQNLNHDAMYWYRQDPGQGLRLIYYSQIVNDFQKGDIAEGYSVSREKKESFPLTVTSAQKNPTAFYLCATATSGGGYEQYFGPGTRLTVT.

The genes are TRBV6-5 and TRBJ2-7; the match to TRBD2 covers 8 bases. Germline CDR1 is MNHEY and CDR2 is SVGAGI. The CDR3 covers 16 residues. V dropped 2 bases and J dropped 2; count of bases not matched to a gene: 8. The DNA of the CDR3 is TGTGCCAGCAGTTACCGGCGCCGGGGGGGCCCCTACGAGCAGTACTTC. Amino acid sequence: CASSYRRRGGPYEQYF.

The chain couples TRBV7-6 to TRBJ2-2, with 7 bases aligning to TRBD1. V shed 3 bases and J 7 bases; nucleotides not matched to a gene: 20. The CDR3 spans 19 residues. The V gene's germline CDR1 is SGHVS and CDR2 FNYEAQ. The CDR3 DNA reads TGTGCCAGCAGCTTTCCCATAAATCGGACACAGGGGAGCGGCGGGGAGCTGTTTTTT. Translating gives CASSFPINRTQGSGGELFF.

Only one count was recorded for this clone. The chain joins TRBV24-1 to TRBJ2-3; D gene uncertain. Germline assignment: CDR1 KGHDR and CDR2 SFDVKD. Trimming left V 7 bases short and J 4 bases short, with 14 bases between. This CDR3 region has 14 residues. The CDR3 is CATSLDKNADTQYF. In DNA form, the CDR3 reads TGTGCCACCAGCCTTGACAAAAACGCAGATACGCAGTATTTT.

The rearrangement links TRBV11-3 to TRBJ1-5; the match to TRBD1 covers 11 bases. CDR3 size: 20 residues. Germline trimming cut 0 bases from V and 0 bases from J; bases unmatched to any gene: 10. CDR1 and CDR2 (germline): SGHNT, YENEEA. CDR3 in amino acids: CASSLDPTGTGGNSNQPQHF. CDR3 DNA sequence: TGTGCCAGCAGCTTAGACCCCACCGGGACAGGGGGGAATAGCAATCAGCCCCAGCATTTT.

The CDR3 protein is CASSPPGGRVSGNTIYF. Here the CDR3 DNA reads TGTGCCAGCTCACCACCGGGAGGCAGGGTCTCTGGAAACACCATATATTTT. The genes are TRBV18 and TRBJ1-3; tentative D call: TRBD1 (5 bases). Trimming shortened V by 0 bases and J by 0 bases, and 12 bases separated the two germline ends. Looked up from germline, CDR1 is KGHSH and CDR2 is LQKENI. This CDR3 spans 17 amino acids.

The rearrangement joins TRBV6-1 to TRBJ1-5; D is perhaps TRBD1 (6 bases). Trimming left V 0 bases short and J 4 bases short, with 13 bases between. The CDR3 is 16 residues long. Germline loops: CDR1 MNHNS, CDR2 SASEGT. The CDR3 protein is CASSEAGQGLNQPQHF. CDR3 sequence (DNA): TGTGCCAGCAGTGAAGCGGGGCAGGGGCTAAATCAGCCCCAGCATTTT.

The V gene is TRBV9, the J gene TRBJ1-4; weak D call: TRBD1 (5 bases). There are 13 residues in the CDR3. CDR1 and CDR2 (germline): SGDLS, YYNGEE. V lost 0 bases to trimming and J lost 8 bases, with 8 bases between them. CDR3 in amino acids: CASSVVEGEKLFF. The CDR3 nucleotides are TGTGCCAGCAGCGTAGTGGAGGGGGAAAAACTGTTTTTT.